This T cell receptor (beta chain) derives from a study of blood T cells in healthy people across ages (dated by TCRdb to about 2015). Describing the broader study: In model experiments, template switching captured about one uniquely barcoded TCR beta cDNA molecule for every two T cells. The study measured age-related changes in TCR beta repertoire diversity using deep sequencing normalized with unique cDNA molecular identifiers. Four age groups were formed from the donors: young (average around 15 years), middle-aged (around 40), aged (more than 55) and long-lived (more than 75). To avoid experimental bias, donors of different ages were spread randomly across the sequencing lanes. For two donors (one aged 18 to 30 and one aged 80 or older), the study analyzed two additional independent replicas of 1 million unique cDNA reads from the same blood draw. The paper's findings and limits, for the study overall: Observed TCR beta diversity correlated strongly with the percentage of naive T cells measured by flow cytometry. Since profiling was done on bulk unsorted PBMCs, naive and antigen-experienced compartments could not be conclusively compared. Estimates of total diversity based on one million sequenced T cells were regarded as lower bounds and as underestimates. Because donor CMV infection status was unknown, age-related changes in expanded clonotypes were potentially confounded. Compared with the aged group, more naive CD4+ T cells, fewer expanded clones and increased TCR diversity were shown by the long-lived group, suggesting age selection. Observed TCR beta diversity per million T cells fell roughly linearly with age, and a significant reduction was already apparent by age roughly 40.

CDR1 is given as SGHAT and CDR2 as FQNNGV, both from the germline V gene. The germline V end is reduced by 5 bases and the J end by 4 bases; junction bases left unmatched: 6. The CDR3 has 14 amino acids, counting the end cysteine and phenylalanine. Here the CDR3 DNA is all that survives: 42 bases in frame from base 1. Turning to this clonotype: The clone's antigen remains unknown. No base-level quality is on record; no much larger clone is a single base apart.

Systemically healthy Caucasian individuals from Russia, some 40 in total and aged roughly 6 to 100 years, were included as donors. Each donor gave about 9.2 milliliters of peripheral blood, drawn into EDTA-treated Vacutainer tubes. Ficoll-Paque density-gradient centrifugation was used to isolate PBMCs, with at least 6.5 million per sample. Trizol reagent was used to extract total RNA from the PBMCs, yielding at least 5.5 micrograms per sample. The percentages of naive CD45RAhigh/CD27high T cells were determined by flow cytometry on a PBMC aliquot from every donor. The library relied on 5' RACE. The reads were generated on an Illumina HiSeq 2500. The second PCR ran for roughly 7 to 11 cycles and used a J-beta primer mix along with a sample-barcoded 5' primer. Each TCR beta cDNA molecule received a unique molecular identifier from a template-switch 5' adaptor carrying 12 random nucleotides. Each sample yielded at least 2.5 million CDR3-containing paired-end reads. First-strand cDNA was synthesized from all RNA with the Mint cDNA synthesis kit, primed by a TRBC-specific oligonucleotide. After uracil-DNA glycosylase treatment, a first 18-cycle PCR used universal primers M1SS and BC2_uni_R on all cDNA. In the source study's methods: Each sample was normalized by randomly selecting 1 million high-quality reads, each carrying a distinct molecular identifier. Instead of being binned into consensus sequences, reads with shared molecular identifiers were discarded. MiTCR, with a Q25 quality threshold and the strictest error-elimination algorithm, was used for CDR3 identification, clonotype clustering and error correction. Lower-bound total TCR beta diversity was estimated with a nonparametric unseen species model using Euler transformation. TCRdb reanalyzed the raw reads on its own, using fastp at Q25 for trimming and MiXCR for clone calling, and kept in-frame beta chains. Entries that share a CDR3 protein sequence are merged under the most common genes and DNA. The V and J calls were determined by TCRdb, not by the authors. This sample is represented by over 500,000 distinct CDR3 sequences; around 52% of them were singletons. Approximately 13% of the sample is taken by the ten largest.

The sequenced material came from blood. This receptor was taken from a woman at least 80 years old in good health. This chain is built from TRBV11-2 and TRBJ1-1; the junction holds 8 bases that match TRBD1. The CDR3: CASSVPGGVTEAFF. The DNA sequence follows: TGTGCCAGCAGCGTCCCAGGGGGCGTCACTGAAGCTTTCTTT.